One sample yielded the 24 T cell receptor beta chains listed below, sequenced in a study of T cells in localized non-small cell lung cancer. Clones were sequenced by immunoSEQ multiplex PCR, and TCRdb holds only the in-frame ones, with some missing. The profile shows 70,000 or so clones, roughly 83% of them singletons. The sequencing here drew on peripheral blood, taken before any cancer treatment. Receptor source: a female donor of 60 years or more with stage I lung adenocarcinoma.

CDR3 DNA sequence: TGTGCCAGCAGCTTGGTTCTAGCGGTCCAAGAGACCCAGTACTTC. Translated, it gives CASSLVLAVQETQYF. The rearrangement uses TRBV5-8 and TRBJ2-5, with 7 bases fitting TRBD2. CDR3 size: 15 residues. In germline, CDR1 is SGHTS, CDR2 YDEGEE. V was clipped by 0 bases and J by 1 base; unmatched bases: 3.

The sample holds one count of this clone. The J gene is TRBJ2-4, the V gene TRBV19; 10 bases line up with TRBD2. J lost 0 bases, V lost 3 bases, and 5 bases had no gene match. This CDR3 is built from 17 residues. Germline V gives CDR1 LNHDA, CDR2 SQIVND (reference sequence). CDR3 coding DNA: TGTGCCAGTAGTATCATAGCGGGGGGCATAGCCAAAAACATTCAGTACTTC. Encoded protein: CASSIIAGGIAKNIQYF.

The CDR3 sequence: CASSVTRYSDTQYF. The CDR3 bases are TGTGCCAGCAGTGTCACTAGATACTCAGATACGCAGTATTTT. This chain links TRBV27 with TRBJ2-3; the D gene is possibly TRBD2 (5 bases). Germline V lookup: CDR1 MNHEY, CDR2 SMNVEV (reference sequence). The CDR3 consists of 14 residues. Trimming took 5 bases from V and 4 from J, leaving 13 bases between them.

The chain links TRBV5-5 to TRBJ2-1, with D perhaps matching TRBD2 (5 bases). The germline V gene encodes CDR1 SGHKS and CDR2 YYEKEE (reference sequence). This CDR3 comprises 15 residues. Trimming removed 0 bases at V and 0 bases at J, with 7 bases between. The DNA for the CDR3 is TGTGCCAGCAGCTTGGCAGCGGCCTCCTACAATGAGCAGTTCTTC. Its protein is CASSLAAASYNEQFF.

V is TRBV7-8 and J is TRBJ2-1; D remains ambiguous. Germline V gene data show CDR1 as SGHVS and CDR2 as FQNEAQ. This CDR3 region has 17 residues. V lost 3 bases and J lost 0, with 15 bases in between. CDR3 nucleotides: TGTGCCAGCAGCTTTAGGGCGACGCGGAGCTCCTACAATGAGCAGTTCTTC. Amino acid sequence: CASSFRATRSSYNEQFF.

The chain couples TRBV5-4 to TRBJ2-3, with TRBD2 identical over 16 bases. This CDR3 region has 16 residues. Germline V lookup: CDR1 SGHNT, CDR2 YYREEE (reference sequence). V shed 7 bases and J 4 bases; nucleotides not matched to a gene: 6. The CDR3 bases are TGTGCCAGCGGGACTAGCGGGAGGGCCGGGGCAGATACGCAGTATTTT. Amino acid sequence: CASGTSGRAGADTQYF.

This chain links TRBV19 with TRBJ1-6; D unclear. The V end was cut by 0 bases, the J end by 8 bases, with 5 bases between. The CDR3 runs to 13 residues. Germline V gene lookup returns CDR1 LNHDA and CDR2 SQIVND (reference sequence). CDR3 nucleotides: TGTGCCAGTAGTATAGAAATGGATTCACCCCTCCACTTT. Its translation is CASSIEMDSPLHF.

The CDR3 is CAISDPPKTGGGNTIYF. The DNA of the CDR3 is TGTGCCATCAGTGATCCCCCCAAGACAGGGGGTGGAAACACCATATATTTT. This chain uses TRBV10-3 with TRBJ1-3; 9 nucleotides agree with TRBD1. J lost 3 bases, V lost 3 bases, and 9 bases had no gene match. The CDR3 contains 17 residues. The V gene's germline CDR1 is ENHRY and CDR2 SYGVKD.

The CDR3 reads CASSFSLQAAELFF. The CDR3 nucleotides read TGTGCCAGCAGCTTCTCTCTCCAGGCAGCGGAGCTGTTTTTT. This rearrangement joins TRBV9 to TRBJ2-2; D remains unclear. The V end was cut by 4 bases, the J end by 10 bases, with 17 bases between. The CDR3 loop spans 14 amino acids. Per the germline V gene, CDR1 is SGDLS and CDR2 is YYNGEE. The full variable domain, its missing parts supplied by reference TRBV9 and TRBJ2-2, is DSGVTQTPKHLITATGQRVTLRCSPRSGDLSVYWYQQSLDQGLQFLIQYYNGEERAKGNILERFSAQQFPDLHSELNLSSLELGDSALYFCASSFSLQAAELFFGEGSRLTVL.

The chain uses TRBV2 and TRBJ2-7, with 10 bases aligning to TRBD2. V shed 1 base and J 10 bases; nucleotides not matched to a gene: 1. The CDR3 is 12 residues long. The germline CDR1 and CDR2 sequences are SNHLY and FYNNEI. DNA for the CDR3: TGTGCCAGCAGTGAAGGACTAGCGGGCCAGTACTTC. It translates to CASSEGLAGQYF.

The chain is built from TRBV7-8 and TRBJ1-1, with D maybe TRBD1 (5 bases). CDR3 length: 14 amino acids. Trimming removed 6 bases from V and 3 bases from J, with 14 bases in between. CDR1 is SGHVS, CDR2 FQNEAQ, per germline. CDR3 sequence: CASRIWGGDTEAFF. The CDR3 region has the DNA TGTGCCAGCAGGATTTGGGGCGGGGACACTGAAGCTTTCTTT. The entire variable domain, with the rest obtained from reference TRBV7-8 and TRBJ1-1, is as follows: GAGVSQSPRYKVAKRGQDVALRCDPISGHVSLFWYQQALGQGPEFLTYFQNEAQLDKSGLPSDRFFAERPEGSVSTLKIQRTQQEDSAVYLCASRIWGGDTEAFFGQGTRLTVV.

The V and J genes are TRBV5-1 and TRBJ2-5; D is possibly TRBD1 or TRBD2 (5 bases each). Trimming removed 4 bases at V and 4 bases at J, with 11 bases between. Germline-derived CDR1 and CDR2 are SGHRS and YFSETQ. CDR3 size: 13 residues. CDR3: CASSHGAGETQYF. CDR3 DNA: TGCGCCAGCAGCCACGGGGCTGGAGAGACCCAGTACTTC.

The rearrangement links TRBV5-1 to TRBJ2-5; no clear D. Looked up from germline, CDR1 is SGHRS and CDR2 is YFSETQ. Trimming left V 0 bases short and J 1 base short, with 7 bases between. The CDR3 is 14 amino acids. CDR3 protein: CASSLVQAQETQYF. The CDR3 region has the DNA TGCGCCAGCAGCTTGGTACAAGCCCAAGAGACCCAGTACTTC.

The gene calls are TRBV14 and TRBJ1-1; D is uncertain. CDR3 length: 12 residues. Trimming took 0 bases from V and 11 from J, leaving 10 bases between them. Germline V gene sequence: CDR1 SGHDN, CDR2 FVKESK. The DNA for the CDR3 is TGTGCCAGCAGCCAAGACCGACTCTTGGCTTTCTTT. As protein: CASSQDRLLAFF.

The chain combines TRBV29-1 with TRBJ2-3, with TRBD2 identical over 8 bases. CDR3 length: 12 residues. Germline V lookup: CDR1 SQVTM, CDR2 ANQGSEA. Trimming took 7 bases from V and 3 from J; bases not matched to a gene: 3. This chain's CDR3 is CSGSSGTDTQYF. CDR3 DNA sequence: TGCAGCGGGTCTAGCGGGACAGATACGCAGTATTTT.

The rearrangement links TRBV7-9 to TRBJ1-2, with D tentatively TRBD1 (6 bases). This CDR3 spans 15 amino acids. Germline V CDR1 and CDR2: SEHNR, FQNEAQ (reference sequence). Trimming removed 5 bases from V and 7 bases from J, with 20 bases in between. The CDR3 DNA is TGTGCCAGCAGCCCACCACGCGGGGGGCCCTTTGGCTACACCTTC. Protein sequence: CASSPPRGGPFGYTF.

The chain joins TRBV11-1 to TRBJ1-1; 9 nucleotides line up with TRBD1. This CDR3 has 13 residues. V gave up 6 bases and J gave up 5 bases; unmatched junction bases: 4. CDR1 and CDR2 (germline): SGHAT, FQDESV (reference sequence). The CDR3 region is CASRTGQGTEAFF. CDR3 DNA: TGTGCCAGCAGGACTGGACAGGGGACTGAAGCTTTCTTT.

The rearrangement uses TRBV9 and TRBJ2-7, with 14 bases aligning to TRBD2. Per germline, CDR1 SGDLS and CDR2 YYNGEE. Trimming at V came to 3 bases and at J to 4 bases, leaving 6 bases not matched to a gene. The CDR3 loop spans 16 amino acids. The CDR3 loop is CASSAGTSGSGYEQYF. In nucleotides, the CDR3 is TGTGCCAGCAGCGCCGGGACTAGCGGGAGCGGTTACGAGCAGTACTTC.

V and J are TRBV5-1 and TRBJ1-1; D unclear. Germline CDR1 SGHRS, CDR2 YFSETQ. CDR3 length: 16 residues. V lost 2 bases and J 0 bases, leaving 14 bases between the germline ends. CDR3 in DNA: TGCGCCAGCAGCTTCAAAGGGTCTTTTTTGAACACTGAAGCTTTCTTT. It translates to CASSFKGSFLNTEAFF.

This chain links TRBV7-2 with TRBJ2-5, with 8 bases matching TRBD2. This CDR3 has 12 residues. Germline V gene lookup returns CDR1 SGHTA and CDR2 FQGNSA. The V segment lost 10 bases and the J segment 6 bases; nucleotides outside the gene matches: 7. CDR3 coding DNA: TGTGCCACCCCAGCGGGAGAAAAGACCCAGTACTTC. Translating it yields CATPAGEKTQYF.

The gene calls are TRBV5-5 and TRBJ2-5, with D unresolved. V lost 4 bases and J lost 2, with 9 bases in between. Germline V CDR1 and CDR2: SGHKS, YYEKEE (reference sequence). This CDR3 contains 13 residues. CDR3 in DNA: TGTGCCAGCAGCCGGGCCAATCAAGAGACCCAGTACTTC. This gives the protein CASSRANQETQYF.

The chain uses TRBV7-3 and TRBJ2-1, with D tentatively TRBD1 (6 bases). The CDR3 runs to 13 residues. The germline CDR1 and CDR2 sequences are SGHTA and FQGTGA. The germline V and J ends were trimmed by 4 bases and 4 bases, with 8 bases remaining between them. CDR3 sequence: CASSSGQYNEQFF. The CDR3 DNA follows: TGTGCCAGCAGCTCGGGACAATACAATGAGCAGTTCTTC.

The V call is TRBV9, the J call TRBJ2-1; 15 bases line up with TRBD2. This CDR3 comprises 18 residues. Looked up from germline, CDR1 is SGDLS and CDR2 is YYNGEE. Trimming removed 4 bases from V and 2 bases from J; junction bases left unmatched: 7. CDR3 residues: CASSRTSGGATAYNEQFF. CDR3 DNA sequence: TGTGCCAGCAGCCGGACTAGCGGGGGGGCGACGGCCTACAATGAGCAGTTCTTC.

The V gene is TRBV9, the J gene TRBJ2-3; 10 nucleotides align to TRBD1. Looked up from germline, CDR1 is SGDLS and CDR2 is YYNGEE. The trim removed 3 bases at V and 5 bases at J, leaving 9 bases unmatched. The CDR3 runs 16 residues. For the CDR3, the DNA is TGTGCCAGCAGCGCCTCCGGGACAGGGGTCGGAGATACGCAGTATTTT. Residues: CASSASGTGVGDTQYF.